This T cell receptor beta chain comes out of a study of cytomegalovirus exposure and HLA in healthy donors (dated by TCRdb to the late 2010s). About the full investigation: An earlier analysis of 587 of the donors reported about 260 Gb of sequence data and around 120 million unique TCR beta sequences obtained from about 179 million T cells. The study combined high-throughput TCR immunosequencing, statistical association of individual TCRs with disease status, and machine learning to predict cytomegalovirus infection status. To decide whether each TCR beta V gene segment behaved as functional or pseudogenic, an earlier analysis of some 570 of the donors relied on high-throughput TCR beta sequencing. A separate validation cohort of 100 to 150 different subjects was used in addition to the roughly 640-subject first cohort. Of the roughly 420 genotyped donors, 65% to 90% were placed in the genetic ancestry cluster associated with self-reported Caucasian donors. Rather than drawing on any new phenotypic data, the later analysis identified candidate immune exposures from TCR beta sequences and the way those sequences occurred across donors. Donor age, sex, ethnicity and CMV serostatus were compiled together with the repertoire data. Around 320 gigabases of sequencing data and approximately 80 million unique TCR sequences were included in an early release covering about 700 HLA-typed donors. The study profiled the T cell repertoires of hundreds of subjects by immunosequencing and related them to cytomegalovirus serostatus. HLA typing included class I and class II loci at four-digit resolution. To study patterns of TCR occurrence, a later analysis re-analyzed previously published TCR beta repertoires from 666 donors and added high-resolution HLA genotyping. Typing coverage differed by locus: A, B, C, DRB1 and DQB1 were typed in roughly 620-630 donors, DQA1 in approximately 520, DPA1 in around 610, and DPB1 in around 440. The aim of the study was to test whether cataloging public T cell receptors could identify signatures of past pathogen exposure. Every discovery cohort repertoire had been produced on one sequencing platform. Roughly 5 DR-DQ haplotypes were handled as single units for association and clustering, since linkage in the cohort was strong. In a later genetic analysis, genome-wide SNP genotypes for about 55% of the roughly 700 donors were used, and that subset was treated as a discovery cohort. On average, roughly 250,000 unique TCR beta nucleotide sequences were sequenced per donor among a few hundred genotyped donors of the cohort, with around 19% of those sequences being non-productive. The investigation overall reported the following: Broadly in line with IMGT annotations, most TCR beta V segments showed up in productive rearrangements about 87% or about 30% of the time in an earlier analysis of approximately 640 of the donors. The 87-base-pair reads could not distinguish some IMGT-functional V segments, including TRBV6-2 and TRBV6-3, so those segments were excluded. The authors suggested that the approach could potentially be extended to other disease states and immunological phenotypes. In a later genetic analysis, a missense DCLRE1C variant was associated with V-gene and J-gene trimming of TCR beta chains, and the association was replicated in an independent cohort. Most CMV-associated TCR beta chains appeared to be HLA-restricted in a later analysis, and the HLA associations seemed to be driven largely by CMV exposure. At a false discovery rate of 0.05, a later analysis linked roughly 17,000 TCR beta sequences to specific HLA alleles. Compared with the roughly 720-donor mean, donors in an Asian-associated ancestry cluster had fewer N-insertions in productive TCRs, according to a later genetic analysis. Strong co-occurrence of HLA alleles, especially DR and DQ, made assigning TCR associations to individual alleles difficult. A further reported finding was that TCR beta sequences accurately predicted the HLA-A and HLA-B alleles for most subjects in the first cohort. Only TCR beta chains were sequenced in this cohort, and the absence of alpha or paired-chain data limited detectable features. A cluster of highly shared sequence variants was judged likely to be a technical artifact of the sequencing pipeline. Cytomegalovirus status was reported to be diagnosed by the classifier with high specificity and sensitivity in both the original and validation cohorts. Most TCR sequences were seen in very few donors, while some public TCRs were found in many individuals. In a later analysis, HLA-associated TCR beta chains showed more clonal expansion and lower generation probabilities than non-associated chains that were equally common. In vitro tests confirmed that a few of the cytomegalovirus-associated TCR beta chains recognize cytomegalovirus antigens. Presence/absence analyses assumed roughly uniform sequencing depth across donors, an assumption that may not hold. The study gave a list of over 150 TCR beta chains associated with cytomegalovirus. In a later analysis, several top co-occurrence clusters were reported to appear linked to parvovirus B19, influenza, CMV and Epstein-Barr virus. A later analysis found that TCR association rates varied across HLA loci, with DRB1 alleles showing the most associated TCRs and HLA-C alleles the fewest. Correlated functional status among segregating V segments might be attributable to linkage disequilibrium, but an unknown experimental factor could not be ruled out. The only immune exposure information available for the cohort was CMV serostatus. Approximately 18 rarely observed V segments, including chromosome 9 orphons, were excluded from the earlier analysis of several hundred of the donors because counts were too low. Because some donors lacked HLA typing at each locus, the association tests relied only on the typed subset.

The method was the immunoSEQ multiplex PCR assay. For the multiplex PCR, a mixture combining 60 forward primers for TCR Vbeta segments and 13 reverse primers for TCR Jbeta segments was used. A multiplex PCR assay on genomic DNA amplified the CDR3 region of rearranged TCR beta genes. On the Illumina HiSeq System, the amplified TCR beta libraries were sequenced as 87-base-pair reads. Concerning the study's data processing: In a later analysis, approximately 74 million unique TCR beta chains were counted across the 650 to 750 repertoires, and around 10 million of these chains were shared by at least two donors. To remove PCR and sequencing errors, raw reads were error-corrected and collapsed into unique sequences using a nearest-neighbor algorithm that merged closely related sequences. Alignment of CDR3 sequences to IMGT reference sequences was used to assign V, D and J gene segments. For a sequence to be retained, a match of at least six nucleotides was required to both a V gene segment and a J gene segment. A rearrangement counted as productive if the CDR3 had no stop codons and remained in frame with V and J, and every other rearrangement counted as non-productive. Following IMGT convention, CDR3 was defined as the stretch from the second conserved V-encoded cysteine up to the conserved J-encoded phenylalanine. Sequences without an unambiguous match to a single V gene segment were excluded from the earlier analysis of 587 of the donors. In an earlier analysis of some 590 of the donors, a V segment was called functional when productive rearrangements were above 56.7%, and segregating when the standard deviation between donors exceeded 5%. A statistical classification framework was built to diagnose cytomegalovirus status from the catalog of TCR beta chain sequences. A later analysis assigned V and J genes by comparing TCR nucleotide sequences with IMGT/GENE-DB human TR gene sequences. Using the TCRdist pipeline, a later analysis assigned CDR3 sequences along with most-parsimonious VDJ recombination scenarios. In a later analysis, each TCR beta chain was defined by its CDR3 amino acid sequence together with its V-gene family, and reads without a unique V-gene family were excluded. A later analysis removed 592 highly shared, low-generation-probability nucleotide sequences to deal with suspected cross-contamination and a sequencing artifact. A later analysis calculated a clonal expansion index for each public chain from normalized within-repertoire ranks of inferred template counts. In a later analysis, generation probabilities were computed using a VDJ recombination model fitted to out-of-frame rearrangements, and the results were checked against IGoR. Hypergeometric tests were used in a later analysis to score TCR-TCR, TCR-HLA and TCR-CMV co-occurrence, with a repertoire-size bias correction applied to the TCR pairs. False discovery rates were estimated in a later analysis by permuting HLA or CMV assignments 20 times. In a later analysis, co-occurring TCRs were grouped with DBSCAN, and TCRdist sequence similarity was added when clustering was performed within HLA-allele-positive subsets. Repertoires with fewer than 30,000 or more than 120,000 public chains were left out of co-occurrence clustering, as were five repertoires with anomalous nucleotide sharing. Drawn from immuneACCESS, this table holds only the in-frame rearrangements with V and J called that TCRdb kept. Clones are partly lost; checked studies trace under half to an unresolved V gene and leave the rest unexplained. V, J and clone size are those of that table, while D and trimming were read from the DNA. In this sample the table shows around 120,000 clones, about 80% of which occur a single time. The ten largest clones add up to 3.1% of the sample.

According to the germline V gene (reference sequence), CDR1 reads SEHNR and CDR2 reads FQNEAQ. Trimming accounts for 5 bases at V and 2 bases at J, while the number of junction bases matched to no gene is 5. The CDR3, from cysteine to phenylalanine, totals 15 residues. Only the CDR3 portion is preserved as DNA: 45 bases, with reading frame beginning at the first base. In total, 630 or so healthy bone marrow donors made up the cohort. At the time of sampling, all cohort members were nominally healthy, though unrecorded immune exposures were likely present. The donor tested CMV seronegative and was one of the 352 seronegative cohort members. A peripheral blood sample was collected from each donor, and TCR beta sequencing was performed on peripheral blood mononuclear cells. Genomic DNA extraction from the blood cell samples was performed with the Qiagen DNeasy Blood Extraction Kit. The sample holds a few counts of this clone. There is no known antigen for this receptor. Per-base qualities were not stored, and no clone one base away is much larger.

The specimen sequenced was PBMCs. In this chain, TRBV7-9 is recombined with TRBJ2-1; a stretch of 8 junction bases matches TRBD1. The sequence derives from a woman aged 40 to 50 in good health and CMV-seronegative. The bases are TGTGCCAGCAGCCCAGGGGGCACGGCCTACAATGAGCAGTTCTTC. Translated, it gives CASSPGGTAYNEQFF.